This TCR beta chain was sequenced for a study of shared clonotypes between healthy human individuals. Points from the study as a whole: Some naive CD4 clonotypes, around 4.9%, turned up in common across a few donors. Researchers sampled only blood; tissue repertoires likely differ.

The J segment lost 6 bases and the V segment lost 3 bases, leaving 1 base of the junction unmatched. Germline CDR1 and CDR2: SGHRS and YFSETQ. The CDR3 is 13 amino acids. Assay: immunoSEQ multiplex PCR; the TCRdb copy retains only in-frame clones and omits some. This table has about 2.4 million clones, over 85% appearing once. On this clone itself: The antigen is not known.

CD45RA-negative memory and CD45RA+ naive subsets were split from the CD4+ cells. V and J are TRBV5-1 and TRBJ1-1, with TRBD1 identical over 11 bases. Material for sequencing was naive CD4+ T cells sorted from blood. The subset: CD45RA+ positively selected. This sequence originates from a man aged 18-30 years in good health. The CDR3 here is CASSWDRGSEAFF. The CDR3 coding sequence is TGCGCCAGCAGCTGGGACAGGGGGTCTGAAGCTTTCTTT.